Listed below are T cell receptor beta chains from one sample, sequenced in a study of blood T cell repertoires in COVID-19. The repertoire was sequenced with immunoSEQ multiplex PCR; TCRdb's copy has only in-frame clones and lacks some. This table has 99,000 or so clones, approximately 87% appearing once. The specimen was peripheral blood. These receptors all come from a man between 45 and 60 years old with acute or convalescent COVID-19. The CDR3 runs from the conserved cysteine through the conserved F or W. D genes are given only for firm matches. Clone size, where shown, is once, few, many, or a class for clones that have expanded.

clone_size: once
j_call: TRBJ1-1
d_call: .
v_call: TRBV6-6
cdr3_aa: CASRTSGGVNTEAFF
cdr3_nt: TGTGCCAGCAGGACTTCGGGGGGTGTGAACACTGAAGCTTTCTTT

clone_size: .
j_call: TRBJ2-7
d_call: .
v_call: TRBV28
cdr3_aa: CASSLLLYEQYF
cdr3_nt: TGTGCCAGCAGTTTGTTACTATACGAGCAGTACTTC

clone_size: once
j_call: TRBJ1-6
d_call: TRBD1
v_call: TRBV14
cdr3_aa: CASSQGGQGNSPLHF
cdr3_nt: TGTGCCAGCAGCCAAGGGGGACAGGGAAATTCACCCCTCCACTTT

clone_size: .
j_call: TRBJ2-1
d_call: TRBD2
v_call: TRBV10-1
cdr3_aa: CASSDIAGAGEQFF
cdr3_nt: TGCGCCAGCAGTGATATAGCGGGGGCCGGTGAGCAGTTCTTC

clone_size: .
j_call: TRBJ1-6
d_call: TRBD1
v_call: TRBV5-1
cdr3_aa: CASSLDRGAYSPLHF
cdr3_nt: TGCGCCAGCAGCTTGGACAGGGGCGCGTATTCACCCCTCCACTTT

clone_size: .
j_call: TRBJ2-1
d_call: TRBD1
v_call: TRBV24-1
cdr3_aa: CATSRGTGILGEQFF
cdr3_nt: TGTGCCACCAGTCGGGGGACAGGGATCCTAGGTGAGCAGTTCTTC

clone_size: .
j_call: TRBJ2-3
d_call: TRBD2
v_call: TRBV7-2
cdr3_aa: CASSLDPGGPPDTQYF
cdr3_nt: TGTGCCAGCAGCTTAGATCCGGGAGGGCCACCAGATACGCAGTATTTT

clone_size: once
j_call: TRBJ2-6
d_call: .
v_call: TRBV11-3
cdr3_aa: CASSRGGGAGANVLTF
cdr3_nt: TGTGCCAGCAGCCGAGGAGGGGGCGCTGGGGCCAACGTCCTGACTTTC

clone_size: .
j_call: TRBJ2-3
d_call: TRBD2
v_call: TRBV12-3/TRBV12-4
cdr3_aa: CVTSGSTDTQYF
cdr3_nt: TGCGTAACTAGCGGGAGTACAGATACGCAGTATTTT

clone_size: .
j_call: TRBJ2-7
d_call: TRBD1
v_call: TRBV19
cdr3_aa: CASSTGGKAYEQYF
cdr3_nt: TGTGCCAGTAGTACAGGGGGCAAGGCCTACGAGCAGTACTTC

clone_size: .
j_call: TRBJ1-4
d_call: .
v_call: TRBV28
cdr3_aa: CATQGSGTNEKLFF
cdr3_nt: TGTGCCACCCAGGGGTCGGGAACTAATGAAAAACTGTTTTTT

clone_size: .
j_call: TRBJ2-7
d_call: TRBD2
v_call: TRBV5-4
cdr3_aa: CASSLAQAGGSEQYF
cdr3_nt: TGTGCCAGCAGCTTGGCCCAAGCGGGAGGCAGCGAGCAGTACTTC

clone_size: many
j_call: TRBJ2-7
d_call: .
v_call: TRBV19
cdr3_aa: CASSMARSYEQYF
cdr3_nt: TGTGCCAGTAGTATGGCACGGAGCTACGAGCAGTACTTC

clone_size: .
j_call: TRBJ2-7
d_call: TRBD2
v_call: TRBV3-1/TRBV3-2
cdr3_aa: CASSPTSAEPPGYF
cdr3_nt: TGTGCCAGCAGCCCGACTAGCGCCGAGCCTCCGGGTTACTTC

clone_size: .
j_call: TRBJ2-1
d_call: TRBD2
v_call: TRBV10-3
cdr3_aa: CAISGDYYNEQFF
cdr3_nt: TGTGCCATCAGTGGGGACTACTACAATGAGCAGTTCTTC

clone_size: .
j_call: TRBJ2-7
d_call: .
v_call: TRBV5-1
cdr3_aa: CASSLGRGGSDYEQYF
cdr3_nt: TGCGCCAGCAGCTTGGGCCGGGGAGGTAGCGACTACGAGCAGTACTTC

clone_size: .
j_call: TRBJ1-5
d_call: TRBD1
v_call: TRBV6-1
cdr3_aa: CASSEWDRGPGLGNQPQHF
cdr3_nt: TGTGCCAGCAGTGAATGGGACAGGGGGCCGGGGTTAGGCAATCAGCCCCAGCATTTT

clone_size: once
j_call: TRBJ1-5
d_call: .
v_call: TRBV6-2/TRBV6-3
cdr3_aa: CASSTGRWRQPQHF
cdr3_nt: TGTGCCAGCAGTACAGGGCGATGGCGACAGCCCCAGCATTTT

clone_size: .
j_call: TRBJ1-2
d_call: TRBD1
v_call: TRBV25-1
cdr3_aa: CASSVRGRVGYTF
cdr3_nt: TGTGCCAGCAGTGTCAGGGGGCGGGTTGGCTACACCTTC

clone_size: .
j_call: TRBJ2-3
d_call: TRBD2
v_call: TRBV24-1
cdr3_aa: CATSGALAGGPISTDTQYF
cdr3_nt: TGTGCCACCAGTGGAGCCCTAGCGGGAGGGCCAATTAGCACAGATACGCAGTATTTT

clone_size: .
j_call: TRBJ2-7
d_call: TRBD1
v_call: TRBV25-1
cdr3_aa: CASSRAGTGGTEQYF
cdr3_nt: TGTGCCAGCAGTAGAGCCGGGACAGGGGGCACCGAGCAGTACTTC

clone_size: .
j_call: TRBJ2-5
d_call: .
v_call: TRBV6-5
cdr3_aa: CASSYSNGLGTQYF
cdr3_nt: TGTGCCAGCAGTTACTCGAACGGGTTGGGGACCCAGTACTTC

clone_size: once
j_call: TRBJ1-3
d_call: .
v_call: TRBV10-2
cdr3_aa: CASTQGSGNTIYF
cdr3_nt: TGCGCCAGCACCCAGGGATCTGGAAACACCATATATTTT

clone_size: .
j_call: TRBJ2-3
d_call: .
v_call: TRBV3-1/TRBV3-2
cdr3_aa: CASSPLRSSDTQYF
cdr3_nt: TGTGCCAGCAGCCCCTTAAGGAGCTCAGATACGCAGTATTTT

clone_size: .
j_call: TRBJ2-2
d_call: TRBD2
v_call: TRBV7-8
cdr3_aa: CASSLKGASGNHYTNTGELFF
cdr3_nt: TGTGCCAGCAGCTTAAAAGGTGCTAGCGGTAACCATTACACGAACACCGGGGAGCTGTTTTTT

clone_size: once
j_call: TRBJ2-1
d_call: TRBD1
v_call: TRBV29-1
cdr3_aa: CSARTGGIDEQFF
cdr3_nt: TGCAGCGCCCGGACAGGGGGTATCGATGAGCAGTTCTTC

clone_size: .
j_call: TRBJ2-7
d_call: TRBD2
v_call: TRBV25-1
cdr3_aa: CASSELRPGLGVYEQYF
cdr3_nt: TGTGCCAGCAGTGAACTTCGGCCGGGACTAGGGGTCTACGAGCAGTACTTC

clone_size: .
j_call: TRBJ2-7
d_call: TRBD2
v_call: TRBV28
cdr3_aa: CASSPLSGRALGEQYF
cdr3_nt: TGTGCCAGCAGTCCCCTTAGCGGGAGGGCCCTCGGCGAGCAGTACTTC

clone_size: .
j_call: TRBJ2-1
d_call: .
v_call: TRBV9
cdr3_aa: CASSVAGAGVSSYNEQFF
cdr3_nt: TGTGCCAGCAGCGTAGCAGGGGCGGGGGTGAGCTCCTACAATGAGCAGTTCTTC

clone_size: .
j_call: TRBJ2-3
d_call: .
v_call: TRBV7-9
cdr3_aa: CASSFRGTDTQYF
cdr3_nt: TGTGCCAGCAGCTTCCGGGGCACAGATACGCAGTATTTT